The 8 T cell receptor beta chains given below trace back to one sample, sequenced in a study of spatial heterogeneity in lung cancer (dated by TCRdb to the late 2010s). The full study reports these points: The tumor nonsynonymous mutation count correlated with the number of expanded alpha and beta TCRs within the tumor.

Libraries were made using 5' RACE. These reads were obtained on a NextSeq 500. TCRdb reanalyzed the raw reads on its own, using fastp at Q25 for trimming and MiXCR for clone calling, and kept in-frame beta chains. A single entry per CDR3 protein holds the most common genes and DNA from its merged rows. For this sample the table gives about 10,000 distinct CDR3 sequences, of which roughly 51% were detected only once. About 28% of the sample goes to the ten largest clones. The time point label of this sample denotes: sample taken at primary tumor resection. Their specific antigens are unknown. Material: lung tumor tissue, obtained at surgery. The receptor set was obtained from a female donor with early-stage non-small cell lung cancer.

This clonotype was seen more than once but under ten times. A read error may account for a junction end that differs from germline. This beta chain is off target for a library built for alpha chains, so its abundance means little. The chain couples TRBV20-1 to TRBJ2-5, with 9 bases lining up with TRBD2. This CDR3 spans 16 amino acids. The germline V gene has CDR1 DFQATT and CDR2 SNEGSKA (reference sequence). CDR3: CGAPLASAGGPLTQYF. In DNA form, the CDR3 reads TGCGGTGCTCCACTGGCCTCAGCGGGGGGCCCTCTGACCCAGTACTTC.

This clonotype has just a few counts. The library was designed around alpha chains, so this beta chain is a stray read whose abundance carries little weight. The J gene is TRBJ2-3, the V gene TRBV6-6; D may match TRBD1 or TRBD2 (6 bases each). Germline V CDR1 and CDR2: MNHNY, SVGAGI (reference sequence). The germline V and J ends were trimmed by 0 bases and 0 bases, with 10 bases remaining between them. This CDR3 comprises 16 residues. The CDR3 nucleotides read TGTGCCAGCAGTTACTCACGGGGGCGCAGCACAGATACGCAGTATTTT. It translates to CASSYSRGRSTDTQYF.

In regard to this clonotype: Being off target in a library aimed at alpha chains, this beta chain has a size of little meaning. The chain employs TRBV20-1 and TRBJ2-3, with D unclear. V lost 6 bases, J lost 3 bases, and 7 bases lay in between. The germline CDR1 and CDR2 sequences are DFQATT and SNEGSKA (reference sequence). The CDR3 is 11 residues long. In nucleotides, the CDR3 is TGCAGTGCCGTGACTACAGATACGCAGTATTTT. Its translation is CSAVTTDTQYF.

This clonotype has more than one count but fewer than ten. The library was built for alpha chains, so this beta chain is an off-target read and its size means little. This chain uses TRBV4-1 with TRBJ2-1; TRBD2 is a possible D gene (5 bases). The germline V and J ends were trimmed by 1 base and 10 bases, with 14 bases remaining between them. Germline V gene sequence: CDR1 MGHRA, CDR2 YSYEKL. This CDR3 comprises 14 residues. As DNA, the CDR3 is TGCGCCAGCAGCCAAGGACTAACCCTCGGGGAGCAGTTCTTC. Translated, it gives CASSQGLTLGEQFF.

Regarding this clonotype: Within a library made for alpha chains, this beta chain is off target, and its count is uninformative. The chain has TRBV12-3 or TRBV12-4 and TRBJ2-5; D perhaps matches TRBD1 (5 bases). V was pared by 2 bases and J by 2 bases, with 9 bases between. The CDR3 spans 14 residues. The CDR3 region has the DNA TGTGCCAGCAGTTTAATCAGGGCGCAAGAGACCCAGTACTTC. It yields the protein CASSLIRAQETQYF.

About this clonotype itself: As an off-target read in a library built for alpha chains, this beta chain has a frequency of little significance. This sequence joins TRBV12-3 or TRBV12-4 and TRBJ2-7, with D unclear. There are 13 residues in the CDR3. V gave up 7 bases and J gave up 7 bases, with 17 bases separating them. Here the CDR3 DNA reads TGTGCCAGCACCCTGGGTAGCAAGTGGGAGCAGTACTTC. This codes for CASTLGSKWEQYF.

By sample fraction, this clonotype is medium-sized. The size of this beta chain means little, since it is a stray read in a library made for alpha chains. The V call is TRBV29-1, the J call TRBJ2-1; 8 nucleotides line up with TRBD1. The CDR3 is 12 residues long. With V trimmed by 6 bases and J by 7 bases, 5 bases remained unmatched. Looked up from germline, CDR1 is SQVTM and CDR2 is ANQGSEA. The CDR3 nucleotides are TGCAGCGTCGGACAGGGTGCGAATGAGCAGTTCTTC. It specifies CSVGQGANEQFF.

As regards this clonotype: This beta chain turned up in a library designed for alpha chains; as an off-target read, its abundance says little. The CDR3 region is CSARPRTGGGYEQYF. The CDR3 bases are TGCAGTGCTAGACCCAGGACAGGGGGCGGGTACGAGCAGTACTTC. The chain combines TRBV20-1 with TRBJ2-7; 11 bases are a match to TRBD1. This CDR3 spans 15 amino acids. Germline values: CDR1 DFQATT, CDR2 SNEGSKA (reference sequence). V lost 2 bases to trimming and J lost 4 bases; unmatched junction nucleotides: 7.